This T cell receptor beta chain emerged from a study of T cells in Graves' hyperthyroidism and ophthalmopathy. This CDR3 comprises 16 residues. CDR1 is SGHAT, CDR2 FQDESV, per germline (reference sequence). V gave up 6 bases and J gave up 4 bases, with 19 bases separating them. General study points: Most clonotypes expanded in thyroid above 0.001 were likewise present in blood. Median prediction lead before ophthalmopathy onset was about 6.3 months with the model.

Details on this clonotype: Its antigen is unknown.

RNA transcripts were the template for amplifying TCR beta CDR3 regions. First-round RT-PCR of the TCR CDR3 relied on the HTBI primer set. TCRdb passed the multiplex PCR reads through MiXCR, listing each CDR3 protein once. The data hold roughly 650,000 distinct CDR3 sequences, with 15% to 20% observed a single time. Criteria for exclusion of patients were uncontrolled infection, other autoimmune disease, pregnancy or lactation. Diagnosis rested on symptoms, serum thyroxine and TRAb, thyroid ultrasound, and orbital computed tomography. The sequence derives from a woman in her thirties or forties with Graves' ophthalmopathy. The J gene is TRBJ1-3, the V gene TRBV11-1; maybe TRBD1 (6 bases). Sequencing used blood. CDR3 loop: CASSESGGPGGNTIYF. CDR3 in DNA: TGTGCCAGCAGTGAATCGGGGGGCCCCGGCGGAAACACCATATATTTT.